A selection of T cell receptor beta chains follows, all from one sample in a study of blood T cell repertoires in COVID-19. Assay used: immunoSEQ multiplex PCR; TCRdb lists only in-frame clones, some missing. The sample lists nearly 300,000 clones; just under 90% were seen once. Sequencing was performed on PBMCs or T cells enriched from blood (not recorded which). The receptors stem from a woman aged 45-59 years who had been exposed to COVID-19. Each CDR3 is given with its conserved first and last residue. A D gene is named only where the DNA matches it firmly. Part of the rows lack a size; the others show once, few, many or a class for expanded clones.

.	15	TRBV28	TRBD1	TRBJ1-5	TGTGCCAGCAGTTCCCATGGACAGGGAAATCAGCCCCAGCATTTT	CASSSHGQGNQPQHF
.	14	TRBV28	.	TRBJ1-6	TGTGCCAGCGGTCTCGGGGTTAGCGATTCACCCCTCCACTTT	CASGLGVSDSPLHF
.	14	TRBV3-1/TRBV3-2	.	TRBJ2-7	TGTGCCAGCAGCCAAGTAGATGGCCGAGGCGAGCAGTACTTC	CASSQVDGRGEQYF
.	15	TRBV5-5	.	TRBJ1-3	TGTGCCAGCAGCCCGGCGGGGCTAGTTGGAAACACCATATATTTT	CASSPAGLVGNTIYF
.	13	TRBV6-1	TRBD1	TRBJ1-2	TGTGCCAGCAGTGAGGGGACAGGCTATGGCTACACCTTC	CASSEGTGYGYTF
.	12	TRBV20-1	.	TRBJ1-1	TGCAGTGCTAGTGCAGTGAACACTGAAGCTTTCTTT	CSASAVNTEAFF
.	13	TRBV24-1	TRBD1	TRBJ1-5	TGTGCCACCAGAGGACAGGGGAACCAGCCCCAGCATTTT	CATRGQGNQPQHF
once	16	TRBV28	TRBD1	TRBJ1-5	TGTGCCAGCAGTCGCCCGACAGGGGCCAAGAATCAGCCCCAGCATTTT	CASSRPTGAKNQPQHF
.	13	TRBV28	.	TRBJ2-2	TGTGCCAGCAGCCAACAGAACACCGGGGAGCTGTTTTTT	CASSQQNTGELFF
.	15	TRBV9	.	TRBJ2-1	TGTGCCAGCAGCCTCCGGGTGGGGGCAAACAATGAGCAGTTCTTC	CASSLRVGANNEQFF
.	15	TRBV28	TRBD1	TRBJ1-2	TGTGCCAGCAGTTTGACAGGGGGCTTCCTCGGTGGCTACACCTTC	CASSLTGGFLGGYTF
.	14	TRBV9	.	TRBJ1-5	TGTGCCAGCAGCGCAGGACCGGAGGGACAGCCCCAGCATTTT	CASSAGPEGQPQHF
.	12	TRBV28	.	TRBJ2-7	TGTGCCAGCAGTTCCCGAGCCTACGAGCAGTACTTC	CASSSRAYEQYF
.	18	TRBV18	.	TRBJ2-2	TGTGCCAGCTCACCAACATCGACAGGCGGTTCGAACACCGGGGAGCTGTTTTTT	CASSPTSTGGSNTGELFF
.	17	TRBV6-1	.	TRBJ1-5	TGTGCCAGCAGTGAAACTTTGAGCGGTGGGAGTTCGCAGCCCCAGCATTTT	CASSETLSGGSSQPQHF
.	13	TRBV2	.	TRBJ2-2	TGTGCCAGCAGTGAACAGGTCACCGGGGAGCTGTTTTTT	CASSEQVTGELFF
.	12	TRBV28	.	TRBJ1-5	TGTGCCAGCAACAGCTACAATCAGCCCCAGCATTTT	CASNSYNQPQHF
.	15	TRBV2	.	TRBJ2-3	TGTGCCAGCTTTGGAGGACAGACTAGCACAGATACGCAGTATTTT	CASFGGQTSTDTQYF
.	16	TRBV24-1	TRBD2	TRBJ2-3	TGTGCCACCAGTGACGGAGGAGCGGGGGGAGGAAATACGCAGTATTTT	CATSDGGAGGGNTQYF
few	16	TRBV6-1	TRBD1	TRBJ1-5	TGTGCCAGCAGTGTTCACCGGGACAGGGGGCGCGAACCCCAGCATTTT	CASSVHRDRGREPQHF
.	17	TRBV18	TRBD1	TRBJ1-1	TGTGCCAGCTCAACCACCGGGACAGGGGGAAAGGACACTGAAGCTTTCTTT	CASSTTGTGGKDTEAFF
.	12	TRBV28	.	TRBJ2-1	TGTGCCAGCAGACGAGAGGACTTTGAGCAGTTCTTC	CASRREDFEQFF
.	15	TRBV19	TRBD1	TRBJ2-1	TGTGCCAGTAGTCCCGGGACAGGCTCCTACAATGAGCAGTTCTTC	CASSPGTGSYNEQFF
.	14	TRBV5-5	.	TRBJ1-4	TGTGCCAGCAGCTTGTGGCAGGGCGGAGAAAAACTGTTTTTT	CASSLWQGGEKLFF
.	12	TRBV30	TRBD1	TRBJ2-7	TGTGCCTTCGTAAGGGGGCTAGGGGAGCAGTACTTC	CAFVRGLGEQYF
.	14	TRBV7-2	TRBD2	TRBJ2-7	TGTGCCAGCAGCGTTAGCGGGGGGATTTACGAGCAGTACTTC	CASSVSGGIYEQYF
once	15	TRBV5-5	TRBD1	TRBJ1-1	TGTGCCAGCAGGGGGGGACAGGGATTTAACACTGAAGCTTTCTTT	CASRGGQGFNTEAFF
.	15	TRBV7-9	.	TRBJ1-6	TGTGCCAGCAGCTTAGCGCCGCCCAGGGGTTCACCCCTCCACTTT	CASSLAPPRGSPLHF
.	13	TRBV9	.	TRBJ1-5	TGTGCCAGCAGCGTAGATCTCAATCAGCCCCAGCATTTT	CASSVDLNQPQHF
.	13	TRBV4-2	TRBD1	TRBJ1-1	TGTGCCAGCAGCTGGGACAGGGACACTGAAGCTTTCTTT	CASSWDRDTEAFF
.	15	TRBV5-4	TRBD1	TRBJ1-6	TGTGCCAGCAGCTCTTGGACAGGCGATAATTCACCCCTCCACTTT	CASSSWTGDNSPLHF
.	15	TRBV9	.	TRBJ2-7	TGTGCCAGCAGCGTAGCTGTGGGGAGCTCCTACGAGCAGTACTTC	CASSVAVGSSYEQYF
.	15	TRBV28	.	TRBJ2-7	TGTGCCAGCAGTTTTTATCTGGGCAGGAACTACGAGCAGTACTTC	CASSFYLGRNYEQYF
.	14	TRBV19	TRBD1	TRBJ1-2	TGTGCCAGTAGTATAGGGGGGACAGCAACGGGCTACACCTTC	CASSIGGTATGYTF
.	14	TRBV18	.	TRBJ1-2	TGTGCCAGCTCACCAGCCGGGAGTGGGTATGGCTACACCTTC	CASSPAGSGYGYTF
.	15	TRBV7-9	TRBD2	TRBJ2-7	TGTGCCAGCAGCCCTCGGACTAGAAACCATTACGAGCAGTACTTC	CASSPRTRNHYEQYF
.	13	TRBV5-1	TRBD1	TRBJ2-7	TGCGCCAGCAGCTTGGGGACAGGGTCCGAGCAGTACTTC	CASSLGTGSEQYF
.	18	TRBV5-8	.	TRBJ1-4	TGTGCCAGCAGCCCGAAGACGGCCATTCGGGGGTTCAATGAAAAACTGTTTTTT	CASSPKTAIRGFNEKLFF
few	16	TRBV5-6	TRBD1	TRBJ1-1	TGTGCCAGCAGCTTGGGTTATACAGGGGGCGGAACTGAAGCTTTCTTT	CASSLGYTGGGTEAFF